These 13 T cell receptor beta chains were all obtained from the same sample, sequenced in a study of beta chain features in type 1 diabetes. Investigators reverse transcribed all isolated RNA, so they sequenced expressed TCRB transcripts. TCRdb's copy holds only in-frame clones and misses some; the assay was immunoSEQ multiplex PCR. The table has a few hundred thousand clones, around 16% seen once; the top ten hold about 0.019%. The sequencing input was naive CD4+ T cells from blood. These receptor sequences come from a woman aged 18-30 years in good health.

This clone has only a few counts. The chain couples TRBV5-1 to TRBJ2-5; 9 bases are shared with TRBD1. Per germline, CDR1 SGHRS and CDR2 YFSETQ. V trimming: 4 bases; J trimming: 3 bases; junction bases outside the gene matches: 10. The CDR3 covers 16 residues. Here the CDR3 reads CASSRKDRGREETQYF. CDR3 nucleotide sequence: TGCGCCAGCAGCAGAAAAGACAGGGGGAGGGAAGAGACCCAGTACTTC.

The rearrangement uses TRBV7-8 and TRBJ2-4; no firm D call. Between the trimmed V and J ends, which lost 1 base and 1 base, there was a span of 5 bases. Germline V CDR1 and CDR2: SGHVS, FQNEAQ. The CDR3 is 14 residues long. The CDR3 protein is CASSLGAAKNIQYF. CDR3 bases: TGTGCCAGCAGCTTAGGGGCGGCCAAAAACATTCAGTACTTC.

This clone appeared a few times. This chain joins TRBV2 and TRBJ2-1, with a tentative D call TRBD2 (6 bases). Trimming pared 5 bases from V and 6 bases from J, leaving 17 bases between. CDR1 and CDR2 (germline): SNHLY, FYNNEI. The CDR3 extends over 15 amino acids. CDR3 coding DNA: TGTGCCAGCAGTCAATTAGTCGGCGGGACCAATGAGCAGTTCTTC. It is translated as CASSQLVGGTNEQFF.

This chain's CDR3 is CASSSRGLAENTIYF. CDR3 coding DNA: TGTGCCAGCAGTTCCCGGGGGTTAGCGGAAAACACCATATATTTT. This chain connects TRBV28 to TRBJ1-3, with D possibly being TRBD1 (5 bases). CDR1 is MDHEN and CDR2 is SYDVKM in the germline V gene. V was clipped by 4 bases and J by 6 bases, with 16 bases between them. The CDR3 runs 15 residues.

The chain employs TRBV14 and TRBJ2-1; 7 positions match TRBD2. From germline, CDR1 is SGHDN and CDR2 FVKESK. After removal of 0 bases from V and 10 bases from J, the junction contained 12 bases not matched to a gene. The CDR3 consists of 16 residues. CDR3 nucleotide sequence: TGTGCCAGCAGCCAAGAATTGGTAGTGCGGGAGAGGGAGCAGTTCTTC. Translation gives CASSQELVVREREQFF.

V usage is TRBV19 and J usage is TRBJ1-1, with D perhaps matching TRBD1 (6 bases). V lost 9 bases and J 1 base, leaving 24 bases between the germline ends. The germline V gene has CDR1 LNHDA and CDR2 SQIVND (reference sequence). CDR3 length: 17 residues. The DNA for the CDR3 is TGTGCCAGGGTATTCTGGCCTCCCTCGACAGGGAACACTGAAGCTTTCTTT. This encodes CARVFWPPSTGNTEAFF.

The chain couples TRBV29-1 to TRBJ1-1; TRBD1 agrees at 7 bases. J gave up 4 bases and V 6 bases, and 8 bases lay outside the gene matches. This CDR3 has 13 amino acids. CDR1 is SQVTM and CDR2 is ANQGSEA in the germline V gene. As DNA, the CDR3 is TGCAGCGTGTTGAGACAGGGAGGCACTGAAGCTTTCTTT. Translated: CSVLRQGGTEAFF.

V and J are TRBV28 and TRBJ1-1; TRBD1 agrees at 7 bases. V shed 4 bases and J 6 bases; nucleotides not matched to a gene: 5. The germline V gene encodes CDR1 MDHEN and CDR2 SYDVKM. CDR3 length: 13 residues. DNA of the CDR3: TGTGCCAGCAGTTCGGAACAGGGGCCTGAAGCTTTCTTT. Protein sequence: CASSSEQGPEAFF.

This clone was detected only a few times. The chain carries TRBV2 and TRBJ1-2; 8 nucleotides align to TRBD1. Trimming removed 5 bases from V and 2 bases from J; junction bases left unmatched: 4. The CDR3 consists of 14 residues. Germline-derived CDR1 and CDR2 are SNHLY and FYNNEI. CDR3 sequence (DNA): TGTGCCAGCAGTCGGGACAGGCGGAACTATGGCTACACCTTC. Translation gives CASSRDRRNYGYTF.

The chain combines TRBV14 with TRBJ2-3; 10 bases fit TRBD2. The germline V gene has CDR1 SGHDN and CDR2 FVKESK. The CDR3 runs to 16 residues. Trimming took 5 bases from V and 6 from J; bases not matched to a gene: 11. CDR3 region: CASSARLAGEGDTQYF. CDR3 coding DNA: TGTGCCAGCAGCGCCCGTCTAGCGGGAGAAGGCGATACGCAGTATTTT.

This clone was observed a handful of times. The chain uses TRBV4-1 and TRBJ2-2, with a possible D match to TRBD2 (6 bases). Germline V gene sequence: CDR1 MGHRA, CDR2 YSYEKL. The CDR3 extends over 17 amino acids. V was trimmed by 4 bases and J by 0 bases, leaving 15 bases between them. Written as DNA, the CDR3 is TGCGCCAGCAGCCCCCCCTATGCGGGACCGAACACCGGGGAGCTGTTTTTT. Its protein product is CASSPPYAGPNTGELFF.

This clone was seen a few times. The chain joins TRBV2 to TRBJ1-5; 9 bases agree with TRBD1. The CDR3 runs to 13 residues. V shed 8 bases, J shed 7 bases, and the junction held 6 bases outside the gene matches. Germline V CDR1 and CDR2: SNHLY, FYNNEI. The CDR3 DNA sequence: TGTGCCAGCCGGGACAGGGAGGGACAGCCCCAGCATTTT. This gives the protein CASRDREGQPQHF.

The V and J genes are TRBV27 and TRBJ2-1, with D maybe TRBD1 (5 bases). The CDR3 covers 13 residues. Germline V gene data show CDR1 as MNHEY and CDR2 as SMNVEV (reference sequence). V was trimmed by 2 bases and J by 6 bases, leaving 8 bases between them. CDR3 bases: TGTGCCAGCAGTTTAACAAGGGGCAATGAGCAGTTCTTC. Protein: CASSLTRGNEQFF.